A selection of T cell receptor beta chains follows, all from one sample in a study of vaccination and CD4 T cells after COVID-19. These receptors have no identified antigens. In TCRdb, the PCR reads were re-called with MiXCR into one record per CDR3 protein. Of around 21,000 distinct CDR3 sequences detected, around 60% appear once; the ten largest clones hold 8% to 9.5%. The specimen was CD4+ T cells from blood, cultured in vitro, collected after SARS-CoV-2 vaccination. These receptors all stem from a human donor who had recovered from COVID-19. Each CDR3 is given with its conserved first and last residue. Fields, in order: V gene, J gene, D gene, clone size, CDR3 protein, CDR3 DNA. D genes are given only for firm matches. Only part of the rows carry a size: once, few, many, or a class if the clone is expanded.

v_call: TRBV20-1; j_call: TRBJ2-7; d_call: NA; clone_size: NA; cdr3_aa: CSAIPRFNEQYF; cdr3_nt: TGCAGTGCCATCCCCCGGTTTAACGAGCAGTACTTC
v_call: TRBV7-8; j_call: TRBJ2-7; d_call: NA; clone_size: once; cdr3_aa: CASSLAGSYEQYF; cdr3_nt: TGTGCCAGCAGCTTAGCGGGTTCCTACGAGCAGTACTTC
v_call: TRBV11-3; j_call: TRBJ1-1; d_call: NA; clone_size: NA; cdr3_aa: CASSSRSPEAFF; cdr3_nt: TGTGCCAGCAGCTCGCGGTCGCCTGAAGCTTTCTTT
v_call: TRBV7-8; j_call: TRBJ2-5; d_call: NA; clone_size: NA; cdr3_aa: CASSLIPGGVETQYF; cdr3_nt: TGTGCCAGCAGCTTAATCCCAGGCGGGGTGGAGACCCAGTACTTC
v_call: TRBV19; j_call: TRBJ2-7; d_call: TRBD1; clone_size: NA; cdr3_aa: CASSNGQGVPYEQYF; cdr3_nt: TGTGCCAGTAGTAATGGACAGGGAGTCCCCTACGAGCAGTACTTC
v_call: TRBV27; j_call: TRBJ2-7; d_call: NA; clone_size: NA; cdr3_aa: CASMLDPRYEQYF; cdr3_nt: TGTGCCAGCATGTTAGACCCTCGCTACGAGCAGTACTTC
v_call: TRBV4-3; j_call: TRBJ2-6; d_call: TRBD1; clone_size: NA; cdr3_aa: CASSQDLGRGRANVLTF; cdr3_nt: TGCGCCAGCAGCCAAGATCTAGGCAGGGGGCGGGCCAACGTCCTGACTTTC
v_call: TRBV10-3; j_call: TRBJ1-1; d_call: TRBD1; clone_size: NA; cdr3_aa: CAISEGTGWAEAFF; cdr3_nt: TGTGCCATCAGTGAGGGGACAGGGTGGGCTGAAGCTTTCTTT
v_call: TRBV6-5; j_call: TRBJ1-6; d_call: NA; clone_size: few; cdr3_aa: CASSYQAYNSPLHF; cdr3_nt: TGTGCCAGCAGTTACCAGGCCTATAATTCACCCCTCCACTTT
v_call: TRBV6-5; j_call: TRBJ1-1; d_call: TRBD1; clone_size: NA; cdr3_aa: CASSYFQGAEAFF; cdr3_nt: TGTGCCAGCAGTTACTTTCAGGGGGCTGAAGCTTTCTTT
v_call: TRBV6-2/TRBV6-3; j_call: TRBJ2-7; d_call: NA; clone_size: NA; cdr3_aa: CASSYSRFRHEQYF; cdr3_nt: TGTGCCAGCAGTTACTCCCGGTTTCGTCACGAGCAGTACTTC
v_call: TRBV2; j_call: TRBJ1-1; d_call: TRBD1; clone_size: NA; cdr3_aa: CASSPGQGPTEAFF; cdr3_nt: TGTGCCAGCAGCCCAGGACAGGGTCCCACTGAAGCTTTCTTT
v_call: TRBV12-3/TRBV12-4; j_call: TRBJ1-5; d_call: TRBD1; clone_size: NA; cdr3_aa: CASSLDRRGTTRSNQPQHF; cdr3_nt: TGTGCCAGCAGTTTAGATCGCAGGGGGACCACCCGGAGCAATCAGCCCCAGCATTTT
v_call: TRBV6-6; j_call: TRBJ2-1; d_call: NA; clone_size: NA; cdr3_aa: CASSESGNEQFF; cdr3_nt: TGTGCCAGCAGTGAAAGTGGGAATGAGCAGTTCTTC